This T cell receptor beta chain was captured by sequencing in a study of T cell responses to AZD1222 COVID-19 vaccine (dated by TCRdb to the early 2020s). For the study in its entirety: A total of over 230 trial participants underwent TCR sequencing, of whom about 200 had received two doses of AZD1222 and 26 had received two doses of the MenACWY control vaccine. Trial participants were enrolled into age subgroups of 18-55, 56-69 and 70-plus years, which contained around 150, 29 and 61 TCR-sequenced participants, respectively. Beyond this particular receptor, the publication reports: After two AZD1222 doses, both the breadth and the depth of spike-specific TCRs were significantly higher than at day 0 and than in MenACWY recipients. Because no day 14 peak-response samples were available, repertoires were characterized only after the peak T cell response. Reportedly, close to half of the unique spike-specific TCRs recognized epitopes lying outside the regions that are mutated in the B.1.351 and B.1.1.7 variants. Conclusions about previously exposed vaccinees were limited because only six AZD1222 recipients were SARS-CoV-2 seropositive at baseline. Most participants were white British and females outnumbered males, and the authors suggested that clonal diversity may have been underestimated. The whole spike protein was spanned by vaccine-associated CD4 TCRs, and dominant responses were seen in regions 160-218 and 743-854. In the small 56-69-year group, the increase in depth fell short of significance, most likely because of low power.

This sample's time point label indicates: baseline before first vaccination. The treatment or condition label, read with the paper, signifies: meningococcal conjugate vaccine given as trial control. Vaccinee samples came from UK trials COV001 and COV002, including a single-blind randomized controlled phase 2/3 trial of AZD1222 (ChAdOx1 nCoV-19) in healthy adults. For TCRbeta chain sequencing, PBMC samples from trial participants were taken at day 0 and at day 28 after the second dose. Comments on this clone: Its specific antigen is unknown. Base qualities are not provided; no much larger clone lies one nucleotide away.

The junction shows trimming of 1 base on V and 3 bases on J, plus 9 bases between the germline ends. The germline V gene specifies MDHEN as CDR1 and SYDVKM as CDR2. Including the terminal cysteine and phenylalanine, the CDR3 comprises 14 residues. The DNA shown is the 42-base CDR3, in frame from base 1. The CDR3 regions of human TCRbeta chains were subjected to immunosequencing. Per the authors' processing: Repertoire TCRs were checked for matches against a reference library of SARS-CoV-2-specific TCRs that had been generated using the MIRA antigen-specificity platform. Breadth was defined as the fraction of unique TCRs that were SARS-CoV-2-associated, and depth was defined as the fraction of total T cells that were SARS-CoV-2-associated. Using the MIRA data, every spike-specific TCR was mapped to the spike region that the TCR reacted to and assigned to either a CD4 or a CD8 class. Log10-transformed breadth and depth values were compared by one-way ANOVA with Sidak's multiple comparisons tests. TCRdb took over this immuneACCESS table, retaining in-frame rearrangements with V and J assigned. Such tables are incomplete; in checked studies, under half of the missing clones stem from an unresolved V gene, and the remainder is unexplained. V, J and clone size reflect that table, while D and trimming were determined from the DNA. Present in this sample are around 100,000 clones, approximately 87% of which were seen just once. 3.5% to 4.5% of the sample lies in the top ten.

The clonotype was recovered from an adult in good health. Source: peripheral blood, taken on day 0 of MenACWY control vaccination. The rearrangement joined TRBV28 to TRBJ1-2; confidence is insufficient to name the D gene. The CDR3 reads as follows: CASSLSAAYYGYTF. The DNA reads as follows: TGTGCCAGCAGTTTATCGGCGGCATACTATGGCTACACCTTC.